The 20 T cell receptor beta chains below all came from one sample that was sequenced in a study of OX40 agonist ivuxolimab in advanced cancers. The repertoire was sequenced with immunoSEQ multiplex PCR; TCRdb's copy has only in-frame clones and lacks some. The table records roughly 80,000 clones, over 70% of them present only once. The material sequenced was CD4+ or CD8+ T cells sorted from blood, taken in a trial of the OX40 agonist ivuxolimab. These receptor sequences come from an adult with an advanced solid tumor such as melanoma, head and neck, liver or kidney cancer.

This rearrangement joins TRBV2 to TRBJ1-3, with D perhaps TRBD1 (5 bases). The CDR3 sequence is 12 residues long. V lost 3 bases, J lost 10 bases, and 10 bases lay in between. Per the germline V gene, CDR1 is SNHLY and CDR2 is FYNNEI. CDR3 in DNA: TGTGCCAGCAGTGAGGCGGAGGGGACCATATATTTT. Translated, it gives CASSEAEGTIYF.

The gene calls are TRBV6-6 and TRBJ2-7; D may be TRBD1 (6 bases). V gave up 7 bases and J gave up 3 bases, with 16 bases separating them. CDR3 length: 14 amino acids. The V gene's germline CDR1 is MNHNY and CDR2 SVGAGI (reference sequence). CDR3 nucleotide sequence: TGTGCCAGCACCATAGGCGGCAGGGGCTACGAGCAGTACTTC. Its translation is CASTIGGRGYEQYF.

This clone turned up a few times. V is TRBV27 and J is TRBJ1-5; 8 bases line up with TRBD1. J was trimmed by 8 bases and V by 5 bases; bases with no gene match: 5. The CDR3 runs to 13 residues. The germline V gene encodes CDR1 MNHEY and CDR2 SMNVEV (reference sequence). DNA for the CDR3: TGTGCCAGCAGTCCGGACAGGGTTGAGCCCCAGCATTTT. It translates to CASSPDRVEPQHF.

The rearrangement uses TRBV7-2 and TRBJ2-7, with D hard to call. The CDR3 extends over 14 amino acids. Germline CDR1 and CDR2: SGHTA and FQGNSA. Trimming left V 8 bases short and J 0 bases short, with 14 bases between. The CDR3 spells CASARAGRSYEQYF. As DNA, the CDR3 is TGTGCCAGCGCCCGGGCAGGCCGCTCCTACGAGCAGTACTTC.

The chain is built from TRBV19 and TRBJ1-6; D call uncertain. Germline V gene data show CDR1 as LNHDA and CDR2 as SQIVND (reference sequence). The length of the CDR3 is 13 residues. The V and J ends lost 8 bases and 10 bases respectively, with 15 bases between them. CDR3 amino acids: CASGSSRISPLHF. As DNA, the CDR3 is TGTGCCAGTGGGTCGTCCCGAATCTCACCCCTCCACTTT. The full variable domain, rest sourced from reference TRBV19 and TRBJ1-6, is DGGITQSPKYLFRKEGQNVTLSCEQNLNHDAMYWYRQDPGQGLRLIYYSQIVNDFQKGDIAEGYSVSREKKESFPLTVTSAQKNPTAFYLCASGSSRISPLHFGNGTRLTVT.

This sequence joins TRBV9 and TRBJ2-7, with D unclear. Germline loops: CDR1 SGDLS, CDR2 YYNGEE. This CDR3 spans 13 amino acids. V lost 0 bases to trimming and J lost 1 base, with 5 bases between them. Here the CDR3 DNA reads TGTGCCAGCAGCGTAGCCGGGTCCTACGAGCAGTACTTC. As protein: CASSVAGSYEQYF.

J is TRBJ2-1 and V is TRBV5-1, with D possibly being TRBD2 (5 bases). The CDR3 length is 15 residues. The ends were cut back, 4 bases at V and 0 bases at J, with 11 bases in the middle. Germline assignment: CDR1 SGHRS and CDR2 YFSETQ. CDR3 DNA: TGCGCCAGCAGCCCAACTAGAGGCTCCTACAATGAGCAGTTCTTC. It translates to CASSPTRGSYNEQFF. Full variable domain (missing parts from reference TRBV5-1 and TRBJ2-1): KAGVTQTPRYLIKTRGQQVTLSCSPISGHRSVSWYQQTPGQGLQFLFEYFSETQRNKGNFPGRFSGRQFSNSRSEMNVSTLELGDSALYLCASSPTRGSYNEQFFGPGTRLTVL.

The chain uses TRBV4-3 and TRBJ2-3, with TRBD1 matching 8 bases. CDR1 and CDR2 (germline): LGHNA, YSLEER. The CDR3 extends over 17 amino acids. V shed 5 bases, J shed 6 bases, and the junction held 16 bases outside the gene matches. This chain's CDR3 is CASSWGRTGPREDTQYF. The CDR3 DNA reads as TGCGCCAGCAGCTGGGGGAGGACAGGGCCTCGGGAGGATACGCAGTATTTT.

This rearrangement joins TRBV29-1 to TRBJ1-2, with D unclear. V was cut by 1 base and J by 5 bases, with 8 bases left in between. Germline V gene lookup returns CDR1 SQVTM and CDR2 ANQGSEA. The CDR3 has 12 residues. This CDR3 reads CSVEVDTYGYTF. CDR3 nucleotide sequence: TGCAGCGTTGAAGTAGACACTTATGGCTACACCTTC.

The V and J genes are TRBV7-2 and TRBJ2-4; a weak D match, TRBD2 (5 bases). CDR1 and CDR2 from the germline V gene are SGHTA and FQGNSA. Trimming removed 5 bases from V and 3 bases from J, with 11 bases in between. There are 14 residues in the CDR3. The CDR3 DNA reads as TGTGCCAGCAGCCTAACTAGAGGCAAAAACATTCAGTACTTC. It is translated as CASSLTRGKNIQYF.

This clone occurred once. For the CDR3, the DNA is TGTGCCAGCAGCGCTAGCGGGAATTTTTACAATGAGCAGTTCTTC. This gives the protein CASSASGNFYNEQFF. The J gene is TRBJ2-1, the V gene TRBV6-5; 9 positions match TRBD2. The CDR3 sequence is 15 residues long. Germline V lookup: CDR1 MNHEY, CDR2 SVGAGI. With 6 bases clipped from V and 4 bases from J, the junction kept 7 bases outside the gene matches.

The chain joins TRBV6-5 to TRBJ1-4; TRBD1 matches 8 bases. The J segment lost 7 bases and the V segment lost 6 bases, leaving 7 bases of the junction unmatched. The CDR3 is 14 amino acids. Germline CDR1 reads MNHEY; CDR2 reads SVGAGI. DNA for the CDR3: TGTGCCAGCAGCAGACAGGGGCTAGTTGAAAAACTGTTTTTT. This gives the protein CASSRQGLVEKLFF.

This chain's CDR3 is CASSAWTGTLGQPQHF. CDR3 nucleotide sequence: TGTGCCAGTAGTGCCTGGACAGGGACTTTGGGTCAGCCCCAGCATTTT. The V and J genes are TRBV19 and TRBJ1-5, with TRBD1 matching 8 bases. The CDR3 is made up of 16 amino acids. Germline CDR1 reads LNHDA; CDR2 reads SQIVND (reference sequence). After removal of 5 bases from V and 6 bases from J, the junction contained 12 bases not matched to a gene.

This clone was detected a few times. The chain joins TRBV11-2 to TRBJ1-1; D gene unclear. The germline V and J ends were trimmed by 3 bases and 1 base, with 6 bases remaining between them. In germline, CDR1 is SGHAT, CDR2 FQNNGV. This CDR3 spans 13 amino acids. Here the CDR3 DNA reads TGTGCCAGCAGCTTTAGCACGAACACTGAAGCTTTCTTT. Amino acids: CASSFSTNTEAFF.

The CDR3 DNA reads TGTGCCAGCAGCTTAGAGAGGGAAGCTTTCTTT. As protein: CASSLEREAFF. The chain uses TRBV11-3 and TRBJ1-1; no definite D call. V was cut by 0 bases and J by 8 bases, with 4 bases left in between. The CDR3 has 11 residues. Per germline, CDR1 SGHNT and CDR2 YENEEA. Looking up the rest from reference TRBV11-3 and TRBJ1-1 gives the full variable domain: EAGVVQSPRYKIIEKKQPVAFWCNPISGHNTLYWYLQNLGQGPELLIRYENEEAVDDSQLPKDRFSAERLKGVDSTLKIQPAELGDSAVYLCASSLEREAFFGQGTRLTVV.

The CDR3 loop is CASSWYSGRARGTDTQYF. CDR3 DNA: TGTGCCAGCAGCTGGTATAGCGGGAGGGCCAGGGGCACAGATACGCAGTATTTT. The chain couples TRBV7-2 to TRBJ2-3; 11 positions match TRBD2. This CDR3 has 18 amino acids. Per germline, CDR1 SGHTA and CDR2 FQGNSA. V shed 4 bases, J shed 1 base, and the junction held 10 bases outside the gene matches.

This clone is medium-sized by share. V and J are TRBV2 and TRBJ1-1; D is undetermined. Germline CDR1 is SNHLY and CDR2 is FYNNEI. V was shortened by 3 bases and J by 4 bases, with 9 bases between the two germline ends. This CDR3 contains 13 residues. The CDR3 here is CASSDPRPTEAFF. DNA of the CDR3: TGTGCCAGCAGTGATCCCCGTCCCACTGAAGCTTTCTTT.

A remark on this clone: The junction departs from germline at one end; a sequencing error may be responsible. V and J are TRBV18 and TRBJ1-1; D is uncertain. The CDR3 sequence is 13 residues long. Germline V gives CDR1 KGHSH, CDR2 LQKENI. The CDR3, as DNA: TGTGCCAGCTCACCACCGGGGAACCCTGAAGCTTTCTTT. It codes for CASSPPGNPEAFF.

The chain carries TRBV14 and TRBJ2-5, with 7 bases lining up with TRBD1. The CDR3 has 16 residues. Germline lookup yields CDR1 SGHDN and CDR2 FVKESK. Trimming at V came to 4 bases and at J to 1 base, leaving 9 bases not matched to a gene. The CDR3 nucleotides read TGTGCCAGCAGCCTTCTACAGGGGACCCTCCAAGAGACCCAGTACTTC. Its translation: CASSLLQGTLQETQYF.

This clone was recorded a few times. The chain has TRBV25-1 and TRBJ1-4; 7 positions match TRBD1. The CDR3 spans 18 residues. V lost 3 bases to trimming and J lost 3 bases; unmatched junction nucleotides: 13. Germline V gene lookup returns CDR1 MGHDK and CDR2 SYGVNS. CDR3 sequence reads: CASSDPRDSPTSNEKLFF. As DNA, the CDR3 is TGTGCCAGCAGTGACCCGCGGGACAGCCCAACCTCTAATGAAAAACTGTTTTTT.